This is a list of T cell receptor beta chains from one sample in a study of CD8+CD57+ T cells in acquired aplastic anemia. Each CDR3 protein gets one entry after TCRdb re-called the reads with MiXCR. Of about 180,000 distinct CDR3 sequences in the sample, under 55% were seen once. Sequenced material: sorted CD4+, CD8+, or CD8+CD57+ T cells (not recorded which) from PBMCs. The receptors were sampled from a human donor in good health. The CDR3 runs from the conserved cysteine through the conserved F or W. D genes are given only for firm matches. Expanded clones are given a class, and other clones once, few, many or no size at all.

cdr3_length: 15; d_call: TRBD1; v_call: TRBV20-1; clone_size: many; j_call: TRBJ1-1; cdr3_nt: TGCAGTGCTAGTGGGGGACAGGGAATGAACACTGAAGCTTTCTTT; cdr3_aa: CSASGGQGMNTEAFF
cdr3_length: 14; d_call: -; v_call: TRBV28; clone_size: -; j_call: TRBJ1-4; cdr3_nt: TGTGCCAGTCGGGACGCCTCCCTGGATGAAAAACTGTTTTTT; cdr3_aa: CASRDASLDEKLFF
cdr3_length: 17; d_call: TRBD2; v_call: TRBV19; clone_size: few; j_call: TRBJ2-4; cdr3_nt: TGTGCCAGTAGTTCAAATTTCGGCGGGAGCTTGAGGAACATTCAGTACTTC; cdr3_aa: CASSSNFGGSLRNIQYF
cdr3_length: 16; d_call: TRBD1; v_call: TRBV19; clone_size: -; j_call: TRBJ1-4; cdr3_nt: TGTGCCAGTAGTAGGGGACAGGGGGGAATGAATGAAAAACTGTTTTTT; cdr3_aa: CASSRGQGGMNEKLFF
cdr3_length: 19; d_call: TRBD2; v_call: TRBV4-2; clone_size: many; j_call: TRBJ2-1; cdr3_nt: TGTGCCAGCAGCCCCCCGTCCGGGACTAGCGGGAGGTTCATGAATGAGCAGTTCTTC; cdr3_aa: CASSPPSGTSGRFMNEQFF
cdr3_length: 12; d_call: -; v_call: TRBV10-2; clone_size: -; j_call: TRBJ1-2; cdr3_nt: TGCGCCAGCAGCGGTTCCAACTATGGCTACACCTTC; cdr3_aa: CASSGSNYGYTF
cdr3_length: 12; d_call: -; v_call: TRBV2; clone_size: -; j_call: TRBJ2-5; cdr3_nt: TGTGCCAGCAGTGGTGAGGGAGAGACCCAGTACTTC; cdr3_aa: CASSGEGETQYF
cdr3_length: 14; d_call: -; v_call: TRBV10-3; clone_size: -; j_call: TRBJ2-7; cdr3_nt: TGTGCCATCAGTAGGGCGCGGGAACAAGACGAGCAGTACTTC; cdr3_aa: CAISRAREQDEQYF
cdr3_length: 15; d_call: -; v_call: TRBV3-1; clone_size: -; j_call: TRBJ2-4; cdr3_nt: TGTGCCAGCACCCCCGTAGGTGGAGCCAAAAACATTCAGTACTTC; cdr3_aa: CASTPVGGAKNIQYF
cdr3_length: 15; d_call: TRBD1; v_call: TRBV7-8; clone_size: -; j_call: TRBJ1-1; cdr3_nt: TGTGCCAGCAGCTACGGTATACCTCCGGGACAGGGGGCCTCGTTT; cdr3_aa: CASSYGIPPGQGASF
cdr3_length: 14; d_call: -; v_call: TRBV25-1; clone_size: -; j_call: TRBJ2-5; cdr3_nt: TGTGCCAGCAGTGAAGTGACTAGTTTTGAGACCCAGTACTTC; cdr3_aa: CASSEVTSFETQYF
cdr3_length: 11; d_call: -; v_call: TRBV20-1; clone_size: -; j_call: TRBJ1-2; cdr3_nt: TGCAGTGGGTCCAGGGAATATGGCTACACCTTC; cdr3_aa: CSGSREYGYTF
cdr3_length: 16; d_call: TRBD1; v_call: TRBV10-3; clone_size: few; j_call: TRBJ2-2; cdr3_nt: TGTGCCACGTATAATGGACAGGGAACGAACACCGGGGAGCTGTTTTTT; cdr3_aa: CATYNGQGTNTGELFF
cdr3_length: 17; d_call: TRBD2; v_call: TRBV5-4; clone_size: few; j_call: TRBJ2-2; cdr3_nt: TGTGCCAGCAGCTTGGCCTTGACTAGCGGGAGTGACGGGGAGCTGTTTTTT; cdr3_aa: CASSLALTSGSDGELFF
cdr3_length: 16; d_call: TRBD1; v_call: TRBV2; clone_size: -; j_call: TRBJ1-2; cdr3_nt: TGTGCCAGCAGTGAAGTTTACGGACAGGGGGCAAATGGCTACACCTTC; cdr3_aa: CASSEVYGQGANGYTF
cdr3_length: 16; d_call: TRBD1; v_call: TRBV10-3; clone_size: once; j_call: TRBJ2-2; cdr3_nt: TGTGCCATCAGTAGTACAGGGGGCGCGGACACCGGGGAGCTGTTTTTT; cdr3_aa: CAISSTGGADTGELFF
cdr3_length: 14; d_call: -; v_call: TRBV7-9; clone_size: -; j_call: TRBJ1-6; cdr3_nt: TGTGCCAGCAGCTTCATCAGGGACAATTCACCCCTCCACTTT; cdr3_aa: CASSFIRDNSPLHF
cdr3_length: 17; d_call: TRBD2; v_call: TRBV7-3; clone_size: many; j_call: TRBJ2-1; cdr3_nt: TGTGCCAGCAGCTTAAACCCTCTAGCGGGGCTATACAATGAGCAGTTCTTC; cdr3_aa: CASSLNPLAGLYNEQFF
cdr3_length: 12; d_call: TRBD2; v_call: TRBV24-1; clone_size: -; j_call: TRBJ2-7; cdr3_nt: TGTGCCACCAGTCTAGCGGGAGGCGAGCAGTACTTC; cdr3_aa: CATSLAGGEQYF
cdr3_length: 15; d_call: -; v_call: TRBV12-3/TRBV12-4; clone_size: -; j_call: TRBJ2-5; cdr3_nt: TGTGCCAGCAGTTTAACGAGACAGTGGGAGGAGACCCAGTACTTC; cdr3_aa: CASSLTRQWEETQYF
cdr3_length: 14; d_call: TRBD1; v_call: TRBV5-8; clone_size: many; j_call: TRBJ2-1; cdr3_nt: TGTGCCAGCAGCCGACAGGGGGCTGGGAATGAGCAGTTCTTC; cdr3_aa: CASSRQGAGNEQFF
cdr3_length: 15; d_call: TRBD1; v_call: TRBV5-1; clone_size: many; j_call: TRBJ2-3; cdr3_nt: TGCGCCAGCAGCGAATGGACAGGAATCACAGATACGCAGTATTTT; cdr3_aa: CASSEWTGITDTQYF
cdr3_length: 15; d_call: TRBD1; v_call: TRBV5-1; clone_size: many; j_call: TRBJ2-7; cdr3_nt: TGCGCCAGCAGCCCGGGCGGGACAGGGATTAGAGAGCAGTACTTC; cdr3_aa: CASSPGGTGIREQYF
cdr3_length: 15; d_call: TRBD1; v_call: TRBV30; clone_size: -; j_call: TRBJ2-7; cdr3_nt: TGTGCCAGCAGCCCCCCGACAGGGGGAACCTACGAGCAGTACTTC; cdr3_aa: CASSPPTGGTYEQYF
cdr3_length: 14; d_call: -; v_call: TRBV5-6; clone_size: -; j_call: TRBJ2-2; cdr3_nt: TGTGCCAGCAGCTTGGGGGTAGCCACCGGGGAGCTGTTTTTT; cdr3_aa: CASSLGVATGELFF
cdr3_length: 14; d_call: -; v_call: TRBV20-1; clone_size: -; j_call: TRBJ1-1; cdr3_nt: TGCAGTGCTAGAGGAGGGACAAGAGCCACTGAAGCTTTCTTT; cdr3_aa: CSARGGTRATEAFF
cdr3_length: 13; d_call: -; v_call: TRBV10-3; clone_size: -; j_call: TRBJ2-3; cdr3_nt: TGTGCCATCACTACCGAAAGCACAGATACGCAGTATTTT; cdr3_aa: CAITTESTDTQYF
cdr3_length: 15; d_call: -; v_call: TRBV7-3; clone_size: -; j_call: TRBJ2-3; cdr3_nt: TGTGCCAGCAGCTTAGACCAGGGGAGCACAGATACGCAGTATTTT; cdr3_aa: CASSLDQGSTDTQYF
cdr3_length: 15; d_call: -; v_call: TRBV7-7; clone_size: -; j_call: TRBJ2-2; cdr3_nt: TGTGCCAGCAGCTTCAAGAACGCGAACACCGGGGAGCTGTTCTTT; cdr3_aa: CASSFKNANTGELFF
cdr3_length: 14; d_call: -; v_call: TRBV19; clone_size: few; j_call: TRBJ1-5; cdr3_nt: TGTGCCAGCAGGCCCAGGGCGGTAAGTCAGCCCCAGCATTTT; cdr3_aa: CASRPRAVSQPQHF
cdr3_length: 21; d_call: TRBD2; v_call: TRBV25-1; clone_size: -; j_call: TRBJ2-4; cdr3_nt: TGTGCCAGCAGTGAATCTCGACTAGCGGGAACCCCGAATTTAGCCAAAAACATTCAGTACTTC; cdr3_aa: CASSESRLAGTPNLAKNIQYF
cdr3_length: 15; d_call: TRBD2; v_call: TRBV20-1; clone_size: -; j_call: TRBJ2-7; cdr3_nt: TGCAGTGCTCCCACCCGGACTAGCGCCTCCTACGAGCAGTACTTC; cdr3_aa: CSAPTRTSASYEQYF
cdr3_length: 17; d_call: TRBD2; v_call: TRBV5-6; clone_size: many; j_call: TRBJ2-3; cdr3_nt: TGTGCCAGCAGCTTGATGGGAGCGGGAGGGGGCACGGATACGCAGTATTTT; cdr3_aa: CASSLMGAGGGTDTQYF
cdr3_length: 15; d_call: -; v_call: TRBV9; clone_size: -; j_call: TRBJ1-5; cdr3_nt: TGTGCCAGCAGCGTGGGGGTAGGTAGCAATCAGCCCCAGCATTTT; cdr3_aa: CASSVGVGSNQPQHF
cdr3_length: 13; d_call: TRBD1; v_call: TRBV20-1; clone_size: -; j_call: TRBJ2-2; cdr3_nt: TGCAGTGCACCGGACAGGGGCACCGGGGAGCTGTTTTTT; cdr3_aa: CSAPDRGTGELFF
cdr3_length: 15; d_call: -; v_call: TRBV7-8; clone_size: -; j_call: TRBJ2-2; cdr3_nt: TGTGCCAGCAGCTTCCTACAGATGAACACCGGGGAGCTGTTTTTT; cdr3_aa: CASSFLQMNTGELFF
cdr3_length: 16; d_call: TRBD2; v_call: TRBV20-1; clone_size: many; j_call: TRBJ2-3; cdr3_nt: TGCAGTGCTAAGTGGTCTAGCGGGAGAGGTGTAGATACGCAGTATTTT; cdr3_aa: CSAKWSSGRGVDTQYF
cdr3_length: 14; d_call: TRBD1; v_call: TRBV27; clone_size: many; j_call: TRBJ2-7; cdr3_nt: TGTGCCAGCAGTTTAAAGAGACAGGGGTACGAGCAGTACTTC; cdr3_aa: CASSLKRQGYEQYF
cdr3_length: 14; d_call: TRBD1; v_call: TRBV7-8; clone_size: once; j_call: TRBJ1-6; cdr3_nt: TGTGCCAGCAGCACAGGGGAAGTTTTAGCACCCCTCCACTTT; cdr3_aa: CASSTGEVLAPLHF
cdr3_length: 14; d_call: TRBD1; v_call: TRBV19; clone_size: -; j_call: TRBJ2-7; cdr3_nt: TGTGCCAGTAGCGCCGGGACAGGGAGCTACGAGCAGTACTTC; cdr3_aa: CASSAGTGSYEQYF
cdr3_length: 14; d_call: -; v_call: TRBV2; clone_size: -; j_call: TRBJ2-3; cdr3_nt: TGTGCCAGCGGGGTGGGGCTGCAGGCGGATACGCAGTATTTT; cdr3_aa: CASGVGLQADTQYF
cdr3_length: 15; d_call: -; v_call: TRBV7-2; clone_size: many; j_call: TRBJ1-5; cdr3_nt: TGTGCCAGCAGCTTAATAGGGAATAGCAATCAGCCCCAGCATTTT; cdr3_aa: CASSLIGNSNQPQHF
cdr3_length: 12; d_call: TRBD1; v_call: TRBV7-9; clone_size: few; j_call: TRBJ2-7; cdr3_nt: TGTGCCAGCGGGCAGGGGGCTCACGAGCAGTACTTC; cdr3_aa: CASGQGAHEQYF
cdr3_length: 16; d_call: -; v_call: TRBV11-2; clone_size: -; j_call: TRBJ2-6; cdr3_nt: TGTGCCAGCAGTTCATCTGCCACCTCTGGGGCCAACGTCCTGACTTTC; cdr3_aa: CASSSSATSGANVLTF
cdr3_length: 14; d_call: TRBD1; v_call: TRBV24-1; clone_size: -; j_call: TRBJ1-2; cdr3_nt: TGTGCCACCAGTGATGCAAGACAGGGGTATGGCTACACCTTC; cdr3_aa: CATSDARQGYGYTF
cdr3_length: 13; d_call: TRBD1; v_call: TRBV6-2/TRBV6-3; clone_size: -; j_call: TRBJ1-4; cdr3_nt: TGTGCCAGCAGCAACAGGGGGCCCGAAAAACTGTTTTTT; cdr3_aa: CASSNRGPEKLFF
cdr3_length: 15; d_call: -; v_call: TRBV5-1; clone_size: -; j_call: TRBJ1-1; cdr3_nt: TGCGCCAGCAGCCCAAGGACAGATGGGAACACTGAAGCTTTCTTT; cdr3_aa: CASSPRTDGNTEAFF
cdr3_length: 16; d_call: TRBD1; v_call: TRBV5-5; clone_size: many; j_call: TRBJ1-1; cdr3_nt: TGTGCCAGCAGCTCACAGGGGGCTCGGATGAACACTGAAGCTTTCTTT; cdr3_aa: CASSSQGARMNTEAFF
cdr3_length: 15; d_call: -; v_call: TRBV10-3; clone_size: many; j_call: TRBJ2-1; cdr3_nt: TGTGCCATCAGTGAAAGTCTTCTGTCGAACAATGAGCAGTTCTTC; cdr3_aa: CAISESLLSNNEQFF
cdr3_length: 14; d_call: TRBD2; v_call: TRBV6-5; clone_size: once; j_call: TRBJ2-1; cdr3_nt: TGTGCCAGCAGTTACGGTAGCGGGAGCAATGAGCAGTTCTTC; cdr3_aa: CASSYGSGSNEQFF
cdr3_length: 16; d_call: TRBD1; v_call: TRBV6-1; clone_size: many; j_call: TRBJ1-1; cdr3_nt: TGTGCCAGCAACTCCGGGACAGGGGTCTTGAACACTGAAGCTTTCTTT; cdr3_aa: CASNSGTGVLNTEAFF
cdr3_length: 17; d_call: TRBD2; v_call: TRBV20-1; clone_size: many; j_call: TRBJ2-7; cdr3_nt: TGCAGTGCCCCCGGGACTAGCAGTCCTCGGGCTACCTACGAGCAGTACTTC; cdr3_aa: CSAPGTSSPRATYEQYF
cdr3_length: 16; d_call: TRBD2; v_call: TRBV5-1; clone_size: once; j_call: TRBJ2-7; cdr3_nt: TGCGCCAGCAGTTATAGTCTAGCGGGGGCGAACTACGAGCAGTACTTC; cdr3_aa: CASSYSLAGANYEQYF
cdr3_length: 13; d_call: -; v_call: TRBV19; clone_size: once; j_call: TRBJ2-7; cdr3_nt: TGTGCCAGTAGTATGGGTAGGGAGAACGAGCAGTACTTC; cdr3_aa: CASSMGRENEQYF
cdr3_length: 16; d_call: -; v_call: TRBV9; clone_size: many; j_call: TRBJ1-3; cdr3_nt: TGTGCCAGCAGCGTAGGATTGGAGGATATCGGAAACACCATATATTTT; cdr3_aa: CASSVGLEDIGNTIYF
cdr3_length: 15; d_call: TRBD1; v_call: TRBV7-3; clone_size: -; j_call: TRBJ2-7; cdr3_nt: TGTGCCAGCAGTCCCAGGGGGCTCTCTCCCTACGAGCAGTACTTC; cdr3_aa: CASSPRGLSPYEQYF
cdr3_length: 15; d_call: -; v_call: TRBV5-1; clone_size: many; j_call: TRBJ2-2; cdr3_nt: TGCGCCAGCAGCTTGTGGACGGAGAACACCGGGGAGCTGTTTTTT; cdr3_aa: CASSLWTENTGELFF
cdr3_length: 16; d_call: TRBD2; v_call: TRBV10-2; clone_size: -; j_call: TRBJ2-3; cdr3_nt: TGCGCCAGCAGCTCGAAGCGGGGGCCACCCACAGATACGCAGTATTTT; cdr3_aa: CASSSKRGPPTDTQYF
cdr3_length: 17; d_call: -; v_call: TRBV19; clone_size: -; j_call: TRBJ2-7; cdr3_nt: TGTGCCAGTAGTCGCTACAGACAGACTAGTAGCTCCTACGAGCAGTACTTC; cdr3_aa: CASSRYRQTSSSYEQYF